The rows below give T cell receptor beta chains drawn from one sample of a study of monozygotic twins with inflammatory bowel disease. Using the 5' RACE reads, TCRdb records one entry per CDR3 protein without DNA. The ten most abundant clones cover approximately 7% of a sample with 70,000 to 95,000 distinct CDR3 sequences. The material sequenced was blood. The receptors were gathered from a human donor with ulcerative colitis or Crohn's disease, or a healthy co-twin of an affected twin (not recorded which). The CDR3 runs from the conserved cysteine through the conserved F or W.

TRBV28,TRBJ2-1,CASSSDGHNEQFF
TRBV5-1,TRBJ1-1,CASGVEGNTEAFF
TRBV10-1,TRBJ2-2,CASSDQGRQVAGELFF
TRBV20-1,TRBJ1-5,CSARDLGNRGRAYSNQPQHF
TRBV7-9,TRBJ1-1,CASSLNDIMWNTEAFF
TRBV12-3/TRBV12-4,TRBJ1-6,CASSFTADGTLHF
TRBV6-2/TRBV6-3,TRBJ2-7,CASSFRGDEQYF
TRBV5-6,TRBJ2-5,CASSSQGRGEFQETQYF
TRBV5-1,TRBJ1-6,CASSAFLSSYNSPLHF
TRBV25-1,TRBJ2-5,CASSPSGLAGRETQYF
TRBV4-1,TRBJ1-1,CASSLREGRGVTEAFF
TRBV15,TRBJ1-1,CATSIPSGTGDYMEAFF
TRBV12-3/TRBV12-4,TRBJ1-2,CASRAGGSSYGYTF
TRBV12-3/TRBV12-4,TRBJ2-3,CASSLGGPRKDTQYF
TRBV6-5,TRBJ1-1,CASGRGNTEAFF
TRBV12-3/TRBV12-4,TRBJ1-2,CASRDTGGSNYGYTF
TRBV6-1,TRBJ1-1,CASSEDLNTEAFF
TRBV5-1,TRBJ2-7,CASSPRGGIGEQYF
TRBV7-9,TRBJ2-7,CASSRRQGRQYF
TRBV5-1,TRBJ2-3,CASRGGSTDTQYF
TRBV3-1,TRBJ1-4,CASSQDANPDRVSSEKLFF
TRBV18,TRBJ2-5,CASSPGRQETQYF
TRBV7-9,TRBJ2-2,CASSSLVGLAGELFF
TRBV29-1,TRBJ1-2,CSVNTGTTAGYTF
TRBV15,TRBJ2-7,CATSRASGGYYEQYF
TRBV4-2,TRBJ2-2,CASSSHGGAGELFF
TRBV5-6,TRBJ2-5,CASSWGLAGQETQYF
TRBV5-1,TRBJ1-2,CASSFGQGGNYGYTF
TRBV3-1,TRBJ2-5,CASSQNLIGETQYF
TRBV12-3/TRBV12-4,TRBJ2-7,CASRPSGLSSYEQYF
TRBV10-1,TRBJ1-1,CASSEFGGAGKAFF
TRBV6-1,TRBJ2-5,CASSSGTRQETQYF
TRBV12-3/TRBV12-4,TRBJ2-5,CASSLHVETQYF
TRBV5-5,TRBJ1-5,CASSLGFRGGQPQHF
TRBV20-1,TRBJ1-2,CSARVYRGRGGYTF
TRBV7-2,TRBJ2-7,CASSSDRTGFYEQYF